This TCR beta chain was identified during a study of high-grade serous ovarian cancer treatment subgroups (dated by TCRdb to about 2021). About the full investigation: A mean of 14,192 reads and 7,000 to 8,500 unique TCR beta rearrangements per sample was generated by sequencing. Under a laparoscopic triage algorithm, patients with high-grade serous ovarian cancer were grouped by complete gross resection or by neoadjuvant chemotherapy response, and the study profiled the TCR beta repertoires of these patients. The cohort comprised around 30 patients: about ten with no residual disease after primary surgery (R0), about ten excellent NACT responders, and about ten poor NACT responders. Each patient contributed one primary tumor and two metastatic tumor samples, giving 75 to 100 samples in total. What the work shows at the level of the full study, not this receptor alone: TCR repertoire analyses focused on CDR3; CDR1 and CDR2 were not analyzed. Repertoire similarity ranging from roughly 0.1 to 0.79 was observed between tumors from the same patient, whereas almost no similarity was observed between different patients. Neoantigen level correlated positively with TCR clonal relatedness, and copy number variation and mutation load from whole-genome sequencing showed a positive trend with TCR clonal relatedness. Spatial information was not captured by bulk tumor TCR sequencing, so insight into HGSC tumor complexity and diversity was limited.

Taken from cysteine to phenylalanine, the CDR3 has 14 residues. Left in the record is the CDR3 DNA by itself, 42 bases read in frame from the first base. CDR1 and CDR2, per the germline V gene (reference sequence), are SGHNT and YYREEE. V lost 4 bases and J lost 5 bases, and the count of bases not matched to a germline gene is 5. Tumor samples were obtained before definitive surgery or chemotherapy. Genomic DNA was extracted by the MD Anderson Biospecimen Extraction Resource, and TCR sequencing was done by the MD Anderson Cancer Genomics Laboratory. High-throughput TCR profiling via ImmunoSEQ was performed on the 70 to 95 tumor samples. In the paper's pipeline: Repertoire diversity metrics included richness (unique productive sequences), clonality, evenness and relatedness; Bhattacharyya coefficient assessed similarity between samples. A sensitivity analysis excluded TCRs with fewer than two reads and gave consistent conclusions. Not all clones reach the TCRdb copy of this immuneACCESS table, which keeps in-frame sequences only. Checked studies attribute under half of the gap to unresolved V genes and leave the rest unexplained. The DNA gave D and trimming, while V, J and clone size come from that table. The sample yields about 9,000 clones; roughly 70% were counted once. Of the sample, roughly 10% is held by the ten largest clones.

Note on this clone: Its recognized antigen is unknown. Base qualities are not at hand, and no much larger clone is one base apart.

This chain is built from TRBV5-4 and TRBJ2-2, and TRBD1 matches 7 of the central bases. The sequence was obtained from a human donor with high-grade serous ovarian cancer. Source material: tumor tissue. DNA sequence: TGTGCCAGCAGCCCCGTGACAGGGACCGGGGAGCTGTTTTTT. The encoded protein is CASSPVTGTGELFF.